The 31 T cell receptor beta chains presented below share a single source sample, sequenced in a study of OX40 agonist ivuxolimab in advanced cancers. Here immunoSEQ multiplex PCR was the method, and the copy in TCRdb shows in-frame clones only, minus some. The sample yields 60,000 or so clones, around 85% seen once. This specimen was CD4+ or CD8+ T cells sorted from blood, taken in a trial of the OX40 agonist ivuxolimab. These receptors all stem from an adult with an advanced solid tumor such as melanoma, head and neck, liver or kidney cancer.

The J gene is TRBJ2-7, the V gene TRBV19, with 8 nucleotides matching TRBD1. Per germline, CDR1 LNHDA and CDR2 SQIVND (reference sequence). V shed 8 bases and J 7 bases; nucleotides not matched to a gene: 13. The length of the CDR3 is 14 residues. This CDR3 is CASGRTGGVNEQYF. The CDR3 DNA sequence: TGTGCCAGTGGTCGAACAGGGGGAGTTAATGAGCAGTACTTC. Full variable domain (rest looked up from reference TRBV19 and TRBJ2-7): DGGITQSPKYLFRKEGQNVTLSCEQNLNHDAMYWYRQDPGQGLRLIYYSQIVNDFQKGDIAEGYSVSREKKESFPLTVTSAQKNPTAFYLCASGRTGGVNEQYFGPGTRLTVT.

In its sample, this clone was seen once. Written as DNA, the CDR3 is TGTGCCAGCAGCTGGGCAGGAGGTTGGACAGATACGCAGTATTTT. This sequence encodes CASSWAGGWTDTQYF. V gene TRBV7-2 combines with J gene TRBJ2-3; a weak D match, TRBD2 (5 bases). Germline lookup yields CDR1 SGHTA and CDR2 FQGNSA. The CDR3 totals 15 residues. V was trimmed by 4 bases and J by 3 bases, leaving 14 bases between them.

By sample share, this clone is medium-sized. The V call is TRBV10-3, the J call TRBJ1-1; no clear D gene. This CDR3 is 13 amino acids long. V lost 0 bases and J lost 8, with 10 bases in between. Looked up from germline, CDR1 is ENHRY and CDR2 is SYGVKD. Here the CDR3 DNA reads TGTGCCATCAGTGAGTCGACCCGAGGCGAAGCTTTCTTT. Its translation is CAISESTRGEAFF.

DNA of the CDR3: TGTGCCATCAGTGAACAGGGGGCTGGCGGGGAGCTGTTTTTT. Its protein is CAISEQGAGGELFF. This chain links TRBV10-3 with TRBJ2-2; 9 positions match TRBD1. Germline V lookup: CDR1 ENHRY, CDR2 SYGVKD. Trimming cost V 3 bases and J 7 bases; bases outside gene matches: 3. The CDR3 has 14 amino acids.

J is TRBJ1-2 and V is TRBV7-9, with D possibly TRBD1 on 6 matching bases. Germline CDR1 is SEHNR and CDR2 is FQNEAQ (reference sequence). V lost 4 bases, J lost 6 bases, and 18 bases lay in between. The CDR3 length is 15 residues. The CDR3 here is CASSSYTGIGNGYTF. Written as DNA, the CDR3 is TGTGCCAGCAGCTCCTACACAGGGATAGGTAATGGCTACACCTTC.

The chain employs TRBV7-9 and TRBJ2-1, with 9 bases lining up with TRBD2. The CDR3 is made up of 17 amino acids. V lost 0 bases and J lost 9; bases outside the gene matches: 12. Germline V gene data show CDR1 as SEHNR and CDR2 as FQNEAQ (reference sequence). The CDR3: CASSLARPAGGIGEQFF. CDR3 in DNA: TGTGCCAGCAGCTTAGCACGACCAGCGGGAGGAATCGGTGAGCAGTTCTTC.

The V call is TRBV14, the J call TRBJ1-4; D gene unclear. The CDR3 runs to 14 residues. Germline V gene data show CDR1 as SGHDN and CDR2 as FVKESK. V lost 3 bases and J lost 7, with 12 bases in between. CDR3 in amino acids: CASSQRARSEKLFF. The CDR3 DNA follows: TGTGCCAGCAGCCAGAGGGCGAGGAGTGAAAAACTGTTTTTT.

V and J are TRBV5-6 and TRBJ2-7; D not certain. Trimming left V 4 bases short and J 8 bases short, with 10 bases between. Germline values: CDR1 SGHDT, CDR2 YYEEEE. This CDR3 region has 11 residues. The CDR3 bases are TGTGCCAGCAGCCGGCTAGGGCAGCAGTACTTC. Protein: CASSRLGQQYF.

The V and J genes are TRBV4-1 and TRBJ1-2, with unresolved D. Germline CDR1 is MGHRA and CDR2 is YSYEKL. The V end was cut by 0 bases, the J end by 8 bases, with 13 bases between. The CDR3 sequence is 14 residues long. The CDR3 nucleotides read TGCGCCAGCAGCCAAGATGGGCAACCAAGGGGCTACACCTTC. This codes for CASSQDGQPRGYTF.

The rearrangement joins TRBV6-5 to TRBJ1-6; 8 positions agree with TRBD1. J was trimmed by 7 bases and V by 6 bases; bases with no gene match: 5. CDR1 is MNHEY and CDR2 is SVGAGI in the germline V gene. CDR3 length equals 14 residues. Here the CDR3 DNA reads TGTGCCAGCAGGAGAGACAGGGGCAATTCACCCCTCCACTTT. This codes for CASRRDRGNSPLHF.

This chain connects TRBV4-1 to TRBJ2-7; the D gene could be TRBD1 or TRBD2 (6 bases each). V lost 0 bases to trimming and J lost 3 bases, with 15 bases between them. Germline V gives CDR1 MGHRA, CDR2 YSYEKL. The CDR3 length is 16 residues. The CDR3 DNA reads as TGCGCCAGCAGCCAAGAACCCGGGGGCGCGATCTACGAGCAGTACTTC. Residues: CASSQEPGGAIYEQYF.

This chain joins TRBV10-3 and TRBJ2-3; TRBD2 matches 12 bases. The CDR3 runs to 16 residues. The ends lost 2 bases at V and 2 bases at J; junction bases unmatched: 2. Germline CDR1 is ENHRY and CDR2 is SYGVKD. CDR3 nucleotide sequence: TGTGCCATCAGTGAGAGGACTAGCGGGGACACAGATACGCAGTATTTT. It yields the protein CAISERTSGDTDTQYF.

The chain links TRBV7-2 to TRBJ2-1; the D gene is possibly TRBD2 (6 bases). Germline assignment: CDR1 SGHTA and CDR2 FQGNSA. There are 16 residues in the CDR3. V shed 5 bases and J shed 0 bases, with 14 bases lying between them. DNA for the CDR3: TGTGCCAGCAGCCTGTCTAGACTAGACTCCTACAATGAGCAGTTCTTC. This sequence encodes CASSLSRLDSYNEQFF.

This clone was found a few times. The chain joins TRBV18 to TRBJ2-1; maybe TRBD2 (5 bases). V lost 5 bases, J lost 6 bases, and 17 bases lay in between. The CDR3 covers 15 residues. Germline-derived CDR1 and CDR2 are KGHSH and LQKENI. The CDR3 region is CASSGLASVGNEQFF. Here the CDR3 DNA reads TGTGCCAGCTCAGGGTTAGCGAGCGTGGGCAATGAGCAGTTCTTC.

V gene TRBV6-5 combines with J gene TRBJ2-1; D is perhaps TRBD2 (7 bases). The CDR3 runs 13 residues. Germline V gives CDR1 MNHEY, CDR2 SVGAGI. Between the trimmed V and J ends, which lost 2 bases and 10 bases, there was a span of 12 bases. In DNA, the CDR3 is TGTGCCAGCAGTTACCAGGGGAGGGGGGAGCAGTTCTTC. Translating it yields CASSYQGRGEQFF.

The genes are TRBV6-6 and TRBJ1-1; a weak D match, TRBD1 (5 bases). This CDR3 region has 14 residues. The germline gives CDR1 MNHNY, CDR2 SVGAGI (reference sequence). The V end lost 2 bases, the J end lost 1 base, and 8 bases lay between the germline ends. The CDR3 is CASSYGGKNTEAFF. The CDR3 region has the DNA TGTGCCAGCAGTTACGGGGGTAAGAACACTGAAGCTTTCTTT.

The chain links TRBV5-1 to TRBJ2-3; 9 bases are a match to TRBD1. The CDR3 sequence is 18 residues long. The V segment lost 4 bases and the J segment 6 bases; nucleotides outside the gene matches: 18. Per the germline V gene, CDR1 is SGHRS and CDR2 is YFSETQ. CDR3 sequence: CASSRQKQGQGQGDTQYF. For the CDR3, the DNA is TGCGCCAGCAGCCGACAAAAACAGGGACAGGGCCAAGGGGATACGCAGTATTTT.

J is TRBJ1-5 and V is TRBV27; D gene unclear. The CDR3 spans 12 residues. In germline, CDR1 is MNHEY, CDR2 SMNVEV (reference sequence). V was clipped by 3 bases and J by 4 bases, with 4 bases between them. The CDR3 DNA is TGTGCCAGCAGTTTTTGGAATCAGCCCCAGCATTTT. This translates into CASSFWNQPQHF.

This clone was detected a few times. The chain has TRBV11-2 and TRBJ1-1; D call uncertain. The CDR3 extends over 14 amino acids. The germline gives CDR1 SGHAT, CDR2 FQNNGV. The V and J ends lost 6 bases and 1 base respectively, with 12 bases between them. The CDR3 protein is CASRTILGNTEAFF. The CDR3 DNA reads as TGTGCCAGCAGGACCATCCTTGGGAACACTGAAGCTTTCTTT. Filled out from reference TRBV11-2 and TRBJ1-1, the complete variable domain reads EAGVAQSPRYKIIEKRQSVAFWCNPISGHATLYWYQQILGQGPKLLIQFQNNGVVDDSQLPKDRFSAERLKGVDSTLKIQPAKLEDSAVYLCASRTILGNTEAFFGQGTRLTVV.

The V call is TRBV7-9, the J call TRBJ1-1, with D possibly being TRBD1 (5 bases). This CDR3 spans 13 amino acids. CDR1 is SEHNR and CDR2 is FQNEAQ in the germline V gene (reference sequence). Trimming shortened V by 3 bases and J by 6 bases, and 11 bases separated the two germline ends. Here the CDR3 reads CASSFGGIAEAFF. The CDR3 coding sequence is TGTGCCAGCAGCTTTGGGGGAATCGCTGAAGCTTTCTTT.

The V and J genes are TRBV15 and TRBJ1-4; a weak D match, TRBD1 (6 bases). This CDR3 is built from 15 residues. The V end lost 3 bases, the J end lost 4 bases, and 12 bases lay between the germline ends. Germline V lookup: CDR1 LNHNV, CDR2 YYDKDF (reference sequence). The CDR3 coding sequence is TGTGCCACCAGCAGGAAAAGACAGGATAATGAAAAACTGTTTTTT. Residues: CATSRKRQDNEKLFF.

J is TRBJ2-5 and V is TRBV7-9, with 8 positions matching TRBD1. Germline values: CDR1 SEHNR, CDR2 FQNEAQ (reference sequence). The J segment lost 10 bases and the V segment lost 4 bases, leaving 5 bases of the junction unmatched. The CDR3 sequence is 12 residues long. The CDR3 spells CASSSDRAGQYF. CDR3 DNA: TGTGCCAGCAGCTCGGACAGGGCTGGCCAGTACTTC.

The chain recombines TRBV15 with TRBJ1-2; D is uncertain. Germline V lookup: CDR1 LNHNV, CDR2 YYDKDF (reference sequence). V was trimmed by 5 bases and J by 0 bases, leaving 16 bases between them. The CDR3 runs 16 residues. The CDR3 reads CATSPSWAEANYGYTF. CDR3 coding DNA: TGTGCCACCAGCCCTTCTTGGGCAGAAGCTAACTATGGCTACACCTTC.

The chain links TRBV10-1 to TRBJ2-1; 15 positions match TRBD2. J gave up 6 bases and V 9 bases, and 12 bases lay outside the gene matches. The length of the CDR3 is 17 residues. Looked up from germline, CDR1 is WNHNN and CDR2 is SYGVQD (reference sequence). Written as DNA, the CDR3 is TGCGCCAGTACGGGACTAGCGGGGGGAAGTAGGTCCAATGAGCAGTTCTTC. Its translation: CASTGLAGGSRSNEQFF.

The chain has TRBV7-8 and TRBJ2-5, with TRBD2 matching over 8 bases. This CDR3 contains 20 residues. The trim removed 5 bases at V and 2 bases at J, leaving 22 bases unmatched. CDR1 and CDR2 (germline): SGHVS, FQNEAQ. In DNA form, the CDR3 reads TGTGCCAGCAGCCCGCGCTACGGCGGGGGGTTTAAAGGAGTTCAAGAGACCCAGTACTTC. It encodes CASSPRYGGGFKGVQETQYF.

The V call is TRBV19, the J call TRBJ1-1, with unresolved D. CDR1 and CDR2 (germline): LNHDA, SQIVND (reference sequence). The CDR3 is 12 residues long. V was shortened by 9 bases and J by 2 bases, with 10 bases between the two germline ends. The CDR3 spells CASRTGNTEAFF. CDR3 coding DNA: TGTGCCAGCAGGACGGGAAACACTGAAGCTTTCTTT.

This clone was seen a single time. The chain couples TRBV5-1 to TRBJ1-2; no reliable D call. Between the trimmed V and J ends, which lost 4 bases and 8 bases, there was a span of 12 bases. Germline CDR1 and CDR2: SGHRS and YFSETQ. CDR3 length: 12 amino acids. CDR3 sequence reads: CASSPGAGGYTF. CDR3 nucleotides: TGCGCCAGCAGCCCGGGAGCGGGCGGCTACACCTTC. Filled out from reference TRBV5-1 and TRBJ1-2, the complete variable domain reads KAGVTQTPRYLIKTRGQQVTLSCSPISGHRSVSWYQQTPGQGLQFLFEYFSETQRNKGNFPGRFSGRQFSNSRSEMNVSTLELGDSALYLCASSPGAGGYTFGSGTRLTVV.

The V and J genes are TRBV7-9 and TRBJ2-7, with 8 bases fitting TRBD1. Per the germline V gene, CDR1 is SEHNR and CDR2 is FQNEAQ (reference sequence). V shed 6 bases, J shed 5 bases, and the junction held 9 bases outside the gene matches. This CDR3 is 14 amino acids long. The CDR3 nucleotides read TGTGCCAGCAGTCGCCAGGGGGCTGGCAACGAGCAGTACTTC. Its protein product is CASSRQGAGNEQYF.

This chain links TRBV27 with TRBJ1-4; 7 bases are a match to TRBD1. Germline V gene data show CDR1 as MNHEY and CDR2 as SMNVEV (reference sequence). The V segment lost 6 bases and the J segment 6 bases; nucleotides outside the gene matches: 4. The CDR3 runs to 13 residues. CDR3 nucleotide sequence: TGTGCCAGCAGCGGCAGGGGGGATGAAAAACTGTTTTTT. Amino acid sequence: CASSGRGDEKLFF.

The chain recombines TRBV4-1 with TRBJ1-4; no firm D call. Germline CDR1 is MGHRA and CDR2 is YSYEKL. V gave up 2 bases and J gave up 4 bases, with 11 bases separating them. CDR3 length: 15 residues. The CDR3 sequence: CASSQRSASNEKLFF. The CDR3 bases are TGCGCCAGCAGCCAAAGAAGCGCCAGTAATGAAAAACTGTTTTTT.

The chain combines TRBV5-7 with TRBJ1-5; TRBD1 agrees at 7 bases. TRBV5-7 is sorted into the ORF group, with uncertain function. The CDR3 length is 16 residues. Losses at the gene ends were 0 bases for V and 4 bases for J; bases not matched to a gene: 7. The CDR3, as DNA: TGTGCCAGCAGCTTGGTGGAGGGGGCAGGGAATCAGCCCCAGCATTTT. This sequence encodes CASSLVEGAGNQPQHF.